The text below deals with one TCR beta chain. Its antigen is not identified. Profiled with immunoSEQ multiplex PCR; TCRdb holds only in-frame clones, not every one. The sample carries fewer than 120,000 clones, roughly nine tenths recorded once. This sample was taken from a study of cytomegalovirus exposure and HLA in healthy donors. Study conclusions and caveats: According to a subsequent analysis, TCR clusters identified in the first cohort showed a tendency to co-occur across the 110 or so validation repertoires.

The germline V gene has CDR1 MNHNS and CDR2 SASEGT. V was cut by 2 bases and J by 3 bases, with 11 bases left in between. The CDR3 runs 15 residues. The sample comprised PBMCs. The receptor comes from a young woman in good health and CMV-seronegative. This rearrangement joins TRBV6-1 to TRBJ2-1, with D possibly being TRBD2 (6 bases). CDR3 amino acids: CASSESIAVYNEQFF. DNA for the CDR3: TGTGCCAGCAGTGAATCAATAGCGGTCTACAATGAGCAGTTCTTC.